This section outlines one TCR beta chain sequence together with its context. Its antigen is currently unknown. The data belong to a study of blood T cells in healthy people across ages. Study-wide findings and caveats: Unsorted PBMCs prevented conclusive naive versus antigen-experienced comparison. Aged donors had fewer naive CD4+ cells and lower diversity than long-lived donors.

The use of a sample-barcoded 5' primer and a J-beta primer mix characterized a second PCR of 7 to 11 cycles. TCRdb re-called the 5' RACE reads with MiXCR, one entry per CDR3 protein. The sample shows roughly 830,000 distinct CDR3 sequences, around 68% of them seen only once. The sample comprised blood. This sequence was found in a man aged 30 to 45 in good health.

The CDR3 region is CASSESQRTYSYEQYF. The CDR3 DNA follows: TGTGCCAGCAGCGAAAGCCAGAGGACGTACTCCTACGAGCAGTACTTC. The chain joins TRBV5-5 to TRBJ2-7; D is unresolved. The CDR3 is 16 amino acids. The V end was cut by 4 bases, the J end by 0 bases, with 17 bases between. CDR1 and CDR2 from the germline V gene are SGHKS and YYEKEE (reference sequence).